This TCR beta chain comes out of a study of T cell responses to AZD1222 COVID-19 vaccine. Produced via immunoSEQ multiplex PCR; TCRdb's table is partial and in-frame only. Found here are fewer than 200,000 clones, around nine tenths of them singletons; the top ten hold roughly 10%. In this sample, this clone turned up once. Its matching antigen is unknown. Findings of the study overall: Most donors were white British, females outnumbered males, and clonal diversity was possibly underestimated. Only six or seven AZD1222 recipients tested seropositive at baseline. Elevations in Spike-specific TCR breadth and depth followed administration of two AZD1222 doses.

The germline V gene has CDR1 SGHKS and CDR2 YYEKEE (reference sequence). The CDR3 runs 14 residues. V gave up 3 bases and J gave up 2 bases; unmatched junction bases: 0. The chain employs TRBV5-5 and TRBJ1-3, with 9 bases matching TRBD1. The TCR originated in an adult who received the AZD1222 COVID-19 vaccine. Material: peripheral blood, obtained 28 days after the second AZD1222 dose. CDR3 bases: TGTGCCAGCAGCTACAGGGGGCCTGGAAACACCATATATTTT. Translation: CASSYRGPGNTIYF.